One sample yielded the 3 T cell receptor beta chains listed below, sequenced in a study of post-analysis software for immune sequencing data. Study-wide points: When patients were compared with controls, 5 or 6 TRBV segments were more frequent, TRBV5-6, TRBV5-1 and TRBV20-1 among them.

These TCRs are of unknown antigen specificity. The library was made from cDNA and included unique molecular identifiers. From the PCR reads, TCRdb called clonotypes with MiXCR, one entry per CDR3 protein. This table has about 760,000 distinct CDR3 sequences, roughly 27% appearing once. Source material: blood. All receptors come from a girl aged 5-17 years with multiple sclerosis.

The chain joins TRBV19 to TRBJ2-5; possible D gene TRBD2, 6 bases. Trimming removed 3 bases from V and 6 bases from J, with 14 bases in between. The CDR3 totals 14 residues. Germline lookup yields CDR1 LNHDA and CDR2 SQIVND (reference sequence). CDR3 region: CASSMEAGRKTQYF. The CDR3 DNA is TGTGCCAGTAGTATGGAGGCGGGGAGGAAGACCCAGTACTTC.

This clonotype was found many times. The chain couples TRBV29-1 to TRBJ1-2; 9 bases are shared with TRBD1. J gave up 6 bases and V 0 bases, and 11 bases lay outside the gene matches. CDR1 is SQVTM, CDR2 ANQGSEA, per germline. The CDR3 length is 16 residues. In nucleotides, the CDR3 is TGCAGCGTTGAAGATCGTAGGGACAGGGCTGGTAATGGCTACACCTTC. Translated: CSVEDRRDRAGNGYTF. The entire variable domain, with the rest obtained from reference TRBV29-1 and TRBJ1-2, is as follows: SAVISQKPSRDICQRGTSLTIQCQVDSQVTMMFWYRQQPGQSLTLIATANQGSEATYESGFVIDKFPISRPNLTFSTLTVSNMSPEDSSIYLCSVEDRRDRAGNGYTFGSGTRLTVV.

This chain uses TRBV28 with TRBJ1-1; the match to TRBD1 covers 7 bases. CDR1 is MDHEN, CDR2 SYDVKM, per germline. V lost 11 bases, J lost 7 bases, and 13 bases stayed unmatched. There are 13 residues in the CDR3. The CDR3 region has the DNA TGTGCCGGATGGGACAGCGGGATTGGTGAAGCTTTCTTT. Translating it yields CAGWDSGIGEAFF.